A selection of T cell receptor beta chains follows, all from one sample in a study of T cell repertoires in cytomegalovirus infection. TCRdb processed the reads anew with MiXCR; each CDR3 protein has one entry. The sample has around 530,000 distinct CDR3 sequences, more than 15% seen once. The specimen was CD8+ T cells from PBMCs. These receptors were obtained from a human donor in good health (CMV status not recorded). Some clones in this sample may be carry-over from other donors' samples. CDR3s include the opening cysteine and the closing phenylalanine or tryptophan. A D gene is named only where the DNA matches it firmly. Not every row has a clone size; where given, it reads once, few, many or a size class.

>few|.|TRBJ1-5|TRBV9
TGTGCCAGCAGCGTAGGGGGGGGGCACAATCAGCCCCAGCATTTT
CASSVGGGHNQPQHF
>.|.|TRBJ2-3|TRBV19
TGTGCCAGCCTCAGGGACGCTACGCAGTATTTT
CASLRDATQYF
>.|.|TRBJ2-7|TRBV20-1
TGCAGTGCTAGGGGGACGTTGAGATACGAGCAGTACTTC
CSARGTLRYEQYF
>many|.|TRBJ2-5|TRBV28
TGTGCCAGCAGGCTGGTGAGCGGGGAGACCCAGTACTTC
CASRLVSGETQYF
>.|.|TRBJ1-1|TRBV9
TGTGCCAGCAGCGTTGAGGGGGTGAACACTGAAGCTTTCTTT
CASSVEGVNTEAFF
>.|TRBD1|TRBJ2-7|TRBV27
TGTGCCAGCAGTTGGGCGGACAGGGCCGGCCACGAGCAGTACTTC
CASSWADRAGHEQYF
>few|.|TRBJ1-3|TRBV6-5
TGTGCCAGCAGTTACCAGCAGACAGCCTCTGGAAACACCATATATTTT
CASSYQQTASGNTIYF
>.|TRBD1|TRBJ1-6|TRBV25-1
TGTGCCAGCAGTGAATCGTGGACAGGGAGATCACCCCTCCAATTT
CASSESWTGRSPLQF
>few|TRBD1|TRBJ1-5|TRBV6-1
TGTGCCAGCAGTCGGGATCGGACAGGGGAAAATCAGCCCCAGCATTTT
CASSRDRTGENQPQHF
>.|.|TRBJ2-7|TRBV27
TGTGCCAGCAGTTTATCCTCCCTCGACGAGCAGTACTTC
CASSLSSLDEQYF
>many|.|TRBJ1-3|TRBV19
TGTGCCAGTACGGGGAACTCTGGAAACACCATATATTTT
CASTGNSGNTIYF
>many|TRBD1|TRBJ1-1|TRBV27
TGTGCCAGCAGGACAGGGCAACTGAACACTGAAGCTTTCTTT
CASRTGQLNTEAFF
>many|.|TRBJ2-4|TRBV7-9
TGTGCCAGCAGCCCAGAGGGCCTAGCCAAAAACATTCAGTACTTC
CASSPEGLAKNIQYF
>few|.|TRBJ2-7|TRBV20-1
TGCAGTGCTAGAGATCGGGGGCTAGCGGAGACCTACGAGCAGTACTTC
CSARDRGLAETYEQYF
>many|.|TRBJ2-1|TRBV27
TGTGCCAGCAGTTTATCGAGGGCTAGTGGTGATGAGCAGTTCTTC
CASSLSRASGDEQFF
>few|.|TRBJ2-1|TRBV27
TGTGCCATAGGGAATGAGCAGTTCTTC
CAIGNEQFF
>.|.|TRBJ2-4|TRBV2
TGTGCCAGCAGCTATGCCGCAGGGACCGCCAAAAACATTCAGTACTTC
CASSYAAGTAKNIQYF
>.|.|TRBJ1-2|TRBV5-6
TGTGCCAGCAGCCTCGATGCCAGTGGGGACTACTATGGCTACACCTTC
CASSLDASGDYYGYTF
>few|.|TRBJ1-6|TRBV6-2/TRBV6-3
TGTGCCAGCAGTCCCCTGGGTAAAAGCTCCTATAATTCACCCCTCCACTTT
CASSPLGKSSYNSPLHF
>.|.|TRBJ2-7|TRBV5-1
TGCGCCAGCAGCCCGACCGGGATTACCTCCTACGAGCAGTACTTC
CASSPTGITSYEQYF
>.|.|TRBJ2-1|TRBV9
TGTGCCAGCAGCGTAGCGGTCCCCTATGAGCAGTTCTTC
CASSVAVPYEQFF
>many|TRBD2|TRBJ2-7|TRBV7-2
TGTGCCAGCAGCTTATTCCCAGCGGGGAGGATCTACGAGCAGTACTTC
CASSLFPAGRIYEQYF